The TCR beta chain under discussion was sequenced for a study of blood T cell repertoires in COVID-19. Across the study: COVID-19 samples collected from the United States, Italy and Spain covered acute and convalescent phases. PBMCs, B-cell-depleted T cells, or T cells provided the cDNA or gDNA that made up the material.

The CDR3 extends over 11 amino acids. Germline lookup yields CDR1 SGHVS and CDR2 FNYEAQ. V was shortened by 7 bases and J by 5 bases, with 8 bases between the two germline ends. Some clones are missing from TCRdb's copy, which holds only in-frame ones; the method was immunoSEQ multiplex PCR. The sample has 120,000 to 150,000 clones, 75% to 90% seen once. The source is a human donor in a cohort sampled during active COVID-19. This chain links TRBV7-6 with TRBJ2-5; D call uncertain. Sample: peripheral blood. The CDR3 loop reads CASTSQETQYF. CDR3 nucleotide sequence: TGTGCCAGCACCTCTCAGGAGACCCAGTACTTC.